The clone carrying this TCR beta chain appeared many times. Its target is not known. These data originate in a study of Graves' ophthalmopathy and Graves' hyperthyroidism. Study background: At initial diagnosis, peripheral blood was obtained, and this preceded any treatment.

CDR1 PRHDT and CDR2 FYEKMQ come from the germline V gene (reference sequence). The V segment lost 4 bases and the J segment 4 bases; nucleotides outside the gene matches: 6. The CDR3 contains 16 residues. Other autoimmune diseases, uncontrolled infections, pregnancy or lactation ruled patients out of participation. Amplified TCR beta CDR3 regions were obtained using RNA transcripts as template. HTBI-primed RT-PCR formed the first round, and a multiplex PCR formed the second. TCRdb reprocessed the multiplex PCR reads via MiXCR and lists one record per CDR3 protein. The sample includes around 400,000 distinct CDR3 sequences, around 17% of them seen just once. Study results and limitations: The majority of expanded thyroid clonotypes above 0.001 frequency also occurred in blood. Ophthalmopathy progression was predicted by the model at less than 71% sensitivity and less than 80% specificity.

The chain joins TRBV13 to TRBJ2-2; TRBD1 matches 10 bases. The receptor comes from a woman aged 18-29 years with Graves' ophthalmopathy. Sequencing was carried out using peripheral blood. The CDR3 DNA sequence: TGTGCCAGCAGCTATAGGGACAGGGGACTCACCGGGGAGCTGTTTTTT. Translating gives CASSYRDRGLTGELFF.